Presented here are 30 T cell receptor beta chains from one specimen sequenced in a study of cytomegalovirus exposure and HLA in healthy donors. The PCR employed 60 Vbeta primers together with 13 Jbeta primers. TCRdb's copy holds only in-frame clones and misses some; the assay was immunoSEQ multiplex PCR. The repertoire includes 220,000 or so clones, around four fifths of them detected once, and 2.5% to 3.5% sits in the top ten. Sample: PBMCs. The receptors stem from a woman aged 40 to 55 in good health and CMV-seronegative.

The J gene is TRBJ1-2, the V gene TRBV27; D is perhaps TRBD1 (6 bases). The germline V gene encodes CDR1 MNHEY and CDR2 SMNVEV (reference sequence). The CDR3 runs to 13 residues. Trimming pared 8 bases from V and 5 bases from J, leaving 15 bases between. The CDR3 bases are TGTGCCAGCGGGGGGGCTTCGCTATATGGCTACACCTTC. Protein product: CASGGASLYGYTF.

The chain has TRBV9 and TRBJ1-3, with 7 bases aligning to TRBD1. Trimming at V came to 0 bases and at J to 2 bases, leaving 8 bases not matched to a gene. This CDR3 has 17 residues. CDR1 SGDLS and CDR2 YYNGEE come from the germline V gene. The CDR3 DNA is TGTGCCAGCAGCGTAGTGGGTGCAGGGGGGCCTGGAAACACCATATATTTT. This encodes CASSVVGAGGPGNTIYF.

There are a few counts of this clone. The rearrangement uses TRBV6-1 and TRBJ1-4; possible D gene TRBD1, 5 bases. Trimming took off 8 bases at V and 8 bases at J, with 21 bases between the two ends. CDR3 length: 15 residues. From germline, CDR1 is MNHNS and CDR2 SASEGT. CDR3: CASGVAAGIGEKLFF. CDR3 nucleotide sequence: TGTGCCAGCGGAGTTGCGGCAGGGATAGGGGAAAAACTGTTTTTT.

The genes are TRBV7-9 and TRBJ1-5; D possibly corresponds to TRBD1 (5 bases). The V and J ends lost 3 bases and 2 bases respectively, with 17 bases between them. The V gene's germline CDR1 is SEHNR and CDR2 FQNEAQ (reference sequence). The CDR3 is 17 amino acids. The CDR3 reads CASSFWAGGDGNQPQHF. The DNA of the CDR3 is TGTGCCAGCAGCTTTTGGGCGGGGGGGGACGGCAATCAGCCCCAGCATTTT. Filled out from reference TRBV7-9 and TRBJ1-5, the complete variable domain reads DTGVSQNPRHKITKRGQNVTFRCDPISEHNRLYWYRQTLGQGPEFLTYFQNEAQLEKSRLLSDRFSAERPKGSFSTLEIQRTEQGDSAMYLCASSFWAGGDGNQPQHFGDGTRLSIL.

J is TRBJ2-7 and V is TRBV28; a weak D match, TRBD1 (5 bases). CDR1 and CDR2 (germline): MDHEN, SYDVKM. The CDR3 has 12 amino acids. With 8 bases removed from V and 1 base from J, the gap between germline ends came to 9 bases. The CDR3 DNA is TGTGCCAGCTGCCGACAGTCCTACGAGCAGTACTTC. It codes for CASCRQSYEQYF.

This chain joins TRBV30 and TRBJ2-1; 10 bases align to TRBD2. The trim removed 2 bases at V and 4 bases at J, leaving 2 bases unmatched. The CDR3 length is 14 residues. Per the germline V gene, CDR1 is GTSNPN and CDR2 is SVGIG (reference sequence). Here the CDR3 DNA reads TGTGCCTGGAGTTTACTAGCGGGGTACAATGAGCAGTTCTTC. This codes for CAWSLLAGYNEQFF. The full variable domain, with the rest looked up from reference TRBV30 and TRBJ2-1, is SQTIHQWPATLVQPVGSPLSLECTVEGTSNPNLYWYRQAAGRGLQLLFYSVGIGQISSEVPQNLSASRPQDRQFILSSKKLLLSDSGFYLCAWSLLAGYNEQFFGPGTRLTVL.

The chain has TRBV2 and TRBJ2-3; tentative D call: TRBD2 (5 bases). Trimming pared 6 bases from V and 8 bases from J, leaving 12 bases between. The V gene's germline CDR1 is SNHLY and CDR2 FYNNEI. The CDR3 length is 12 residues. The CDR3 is CASSGRGVTQYF. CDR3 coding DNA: TGTGCCAGCAGCGGACGGGGAGTTACGCAGTATTTT.

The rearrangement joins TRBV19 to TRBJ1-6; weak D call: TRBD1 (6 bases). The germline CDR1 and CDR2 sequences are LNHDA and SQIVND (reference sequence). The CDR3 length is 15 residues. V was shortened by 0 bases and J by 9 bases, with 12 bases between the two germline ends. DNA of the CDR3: TGTGCCAGTAGTATAGAACAGGGTGTTGGTTCACCCCTCCACTTT. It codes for CASSIEQGVGSPLHF.

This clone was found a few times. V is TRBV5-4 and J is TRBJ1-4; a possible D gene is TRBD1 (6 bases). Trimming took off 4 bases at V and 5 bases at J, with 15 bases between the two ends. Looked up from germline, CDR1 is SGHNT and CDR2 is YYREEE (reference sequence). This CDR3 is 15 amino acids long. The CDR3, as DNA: TGTGCCAGCAGCCCCTGGGGGGGGCTGAATGAAAAACTGTTTTTT. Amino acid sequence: CASSPWGGLNEKLFF.

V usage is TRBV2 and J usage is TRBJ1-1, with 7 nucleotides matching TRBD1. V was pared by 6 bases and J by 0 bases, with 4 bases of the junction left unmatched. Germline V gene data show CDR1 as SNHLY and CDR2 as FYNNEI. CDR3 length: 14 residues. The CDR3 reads CASRSQGLNTEAFF. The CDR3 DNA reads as TGTGCCAGCAGGTCACAGGGGTTGAACACTGAAGCTTTCTTT. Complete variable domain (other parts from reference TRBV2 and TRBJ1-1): EPEVTQTPSHQVTQMGQEVILRCVPISNHLYFYWYRQILGQKVEFLVSFYNNEISEKSEIFDDQFSVERPDGSNFTLKIRSTKLEDSAMYFCASRSQGLNTEAFFGQGTRLTVV.

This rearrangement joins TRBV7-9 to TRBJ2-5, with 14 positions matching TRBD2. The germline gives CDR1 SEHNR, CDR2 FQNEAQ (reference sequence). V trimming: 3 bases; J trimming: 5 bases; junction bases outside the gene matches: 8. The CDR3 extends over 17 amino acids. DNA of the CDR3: TGTGCCAGCAGCTTGGGGACTAGCGGGAGTCGGTTGGAGACCCAGTACTTC. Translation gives CASSLGTSGSRLETQYF.

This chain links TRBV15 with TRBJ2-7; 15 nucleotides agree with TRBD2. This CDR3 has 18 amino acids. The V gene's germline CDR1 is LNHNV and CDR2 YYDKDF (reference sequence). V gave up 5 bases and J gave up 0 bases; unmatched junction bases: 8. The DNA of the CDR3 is TGTGCCACCAGCTTACCGGGACTAGCGGGAGGCATCTCCTACGAGCAGTACTTC. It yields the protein CATSLPGLAGGISYEQYF.

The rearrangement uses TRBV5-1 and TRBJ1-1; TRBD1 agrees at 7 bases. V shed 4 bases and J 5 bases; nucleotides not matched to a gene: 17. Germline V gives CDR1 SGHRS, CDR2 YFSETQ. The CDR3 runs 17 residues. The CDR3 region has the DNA TGCGCCAGCAGCCCACAGGGCCGACAGGGTAGGAGAACTGAAGCTTTCTTT. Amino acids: CASSPQGRQGRRTEAFF.

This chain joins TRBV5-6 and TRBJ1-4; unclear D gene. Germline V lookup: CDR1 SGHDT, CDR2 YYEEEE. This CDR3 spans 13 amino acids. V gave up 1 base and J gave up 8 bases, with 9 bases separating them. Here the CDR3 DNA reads TGTGCCAGCAGCTTGTCCAGAAACGAAAAACTGTTTTTT. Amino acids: CASSLSRNEKLFF.

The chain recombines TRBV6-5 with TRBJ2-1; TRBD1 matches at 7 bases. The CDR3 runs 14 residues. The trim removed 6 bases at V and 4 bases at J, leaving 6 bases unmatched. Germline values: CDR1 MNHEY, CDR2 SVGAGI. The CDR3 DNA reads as TGTGCCAGCAGACCGGGACAGAGATACAATGAGCAGTTCTTC. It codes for CASRPGQRYNEQFF.

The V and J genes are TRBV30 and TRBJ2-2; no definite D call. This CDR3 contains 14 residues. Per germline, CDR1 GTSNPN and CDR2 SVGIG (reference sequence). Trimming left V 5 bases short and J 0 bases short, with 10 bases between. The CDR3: CAWGEAANTGELFF. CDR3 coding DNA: TGTGCCTGGGGCGAGGCAGCGAACACCGGGGAGCTGTTTTTT.

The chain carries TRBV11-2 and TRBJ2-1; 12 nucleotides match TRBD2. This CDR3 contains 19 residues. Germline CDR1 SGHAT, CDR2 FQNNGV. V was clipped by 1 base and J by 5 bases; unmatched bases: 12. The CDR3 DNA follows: TGTGCCAGCAGCTTAGGGGGCAATACCGGGACTAGCGGGCACAATGAGCAGTTCTTC. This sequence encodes CASSLGGNTGTSGHNEQFF.

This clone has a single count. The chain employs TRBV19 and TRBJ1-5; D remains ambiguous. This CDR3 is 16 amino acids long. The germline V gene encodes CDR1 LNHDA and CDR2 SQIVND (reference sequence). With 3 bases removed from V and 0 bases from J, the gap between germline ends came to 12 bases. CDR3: CASSISAENSNQPQHF. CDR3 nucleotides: TGTGCCAGTAGTATTTCTGCAGAAAATAGCAATCAGCCCCAGCATTTT.

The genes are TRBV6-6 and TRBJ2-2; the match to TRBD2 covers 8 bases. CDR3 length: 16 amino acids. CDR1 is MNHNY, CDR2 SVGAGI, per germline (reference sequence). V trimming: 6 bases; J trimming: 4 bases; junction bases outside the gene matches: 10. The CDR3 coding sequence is TGTGCCAGCAGCCCAGTAAGCGGGAGTGGCACCGGGGAGCTGTTTTTT. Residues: CASSPVSGSGTGELFF.

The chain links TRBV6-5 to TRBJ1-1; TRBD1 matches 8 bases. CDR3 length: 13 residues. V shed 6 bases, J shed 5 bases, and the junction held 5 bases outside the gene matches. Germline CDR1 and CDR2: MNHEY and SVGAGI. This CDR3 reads CASSRTGNTEAFF. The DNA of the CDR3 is TGTGCCAGCAGCAGGACAGGGAATACTGAAGCTTTCTTT.

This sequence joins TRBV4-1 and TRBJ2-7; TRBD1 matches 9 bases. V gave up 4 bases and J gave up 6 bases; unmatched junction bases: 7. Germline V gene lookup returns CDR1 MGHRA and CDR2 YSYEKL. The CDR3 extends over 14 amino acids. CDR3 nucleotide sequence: TGCGCCAGCAGCCCCGGGACAGGGTTTGTCGAGCAGTACTTC. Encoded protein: CASSPGTGFVEQYF.

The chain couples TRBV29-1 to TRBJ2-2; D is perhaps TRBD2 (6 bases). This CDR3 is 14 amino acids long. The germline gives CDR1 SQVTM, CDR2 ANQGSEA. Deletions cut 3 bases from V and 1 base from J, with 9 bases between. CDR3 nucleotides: TGCAGCGTTGAGCGCGGGGTGAACACCGGGGAGCTGTTTTTT. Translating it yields CSVERGVNTGELFF.

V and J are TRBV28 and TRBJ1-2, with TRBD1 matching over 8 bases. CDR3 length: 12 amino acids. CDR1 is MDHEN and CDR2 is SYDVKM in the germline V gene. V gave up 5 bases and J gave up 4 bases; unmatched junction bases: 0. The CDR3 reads CASSDRGYGYTF. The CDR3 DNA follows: TGTGCCAGCAGTGACAGGGGCTATGGCTACACCTTC.

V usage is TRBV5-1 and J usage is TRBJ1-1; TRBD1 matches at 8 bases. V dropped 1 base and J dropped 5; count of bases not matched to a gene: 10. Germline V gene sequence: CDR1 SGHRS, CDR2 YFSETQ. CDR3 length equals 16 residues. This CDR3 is CASSLIGQGQSTEAFF. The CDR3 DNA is TGCGCCAGCAGCTTGATCGGACAGGGCCAGAGTACTGAAGCTTTCTTT.

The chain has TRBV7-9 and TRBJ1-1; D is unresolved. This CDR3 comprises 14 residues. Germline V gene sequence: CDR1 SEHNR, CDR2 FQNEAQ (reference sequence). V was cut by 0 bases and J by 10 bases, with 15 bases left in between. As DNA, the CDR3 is TGTGCCAGCAGCTTAGCGGCCGGGAGCAGCCGAGCTTTCTTT. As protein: CASSLAAGSSRAFF.

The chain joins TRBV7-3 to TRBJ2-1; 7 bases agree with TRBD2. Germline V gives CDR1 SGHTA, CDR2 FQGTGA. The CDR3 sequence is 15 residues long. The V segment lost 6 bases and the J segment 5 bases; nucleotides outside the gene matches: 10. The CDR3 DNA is TGTGCCAGCAGTTCCAGCCTAGCGGTGGACAATGAGCAGTTCTTC. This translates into CASSSSLAVDNEQFF.

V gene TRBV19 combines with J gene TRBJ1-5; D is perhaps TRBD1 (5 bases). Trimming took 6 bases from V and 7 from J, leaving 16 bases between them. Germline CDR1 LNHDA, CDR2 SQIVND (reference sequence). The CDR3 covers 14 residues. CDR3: CASSAGIRGQPQHF. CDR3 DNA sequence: TGTGCCAGTAGCGCAGGGATTCGGGGGCAGCCCCAGCATTTT.

This CDR3 is CASSDQGTPVHEQYF. As DNA, the CDR3 is TGTGCCAGCAGTGACCAGGGGACGCCCGTCCACGAGCAGTACTTC. The rearrangement uses TRBV6-4 and TRBJ2-7; D is perhaps TRBD1 (6 bases). V shed 2 bases and J shed 5 bases, with 16 bases lying between them. The CDR3 has 15 residues. Per germline, CDR1 MRHNA and CDR2 SNTAGT.

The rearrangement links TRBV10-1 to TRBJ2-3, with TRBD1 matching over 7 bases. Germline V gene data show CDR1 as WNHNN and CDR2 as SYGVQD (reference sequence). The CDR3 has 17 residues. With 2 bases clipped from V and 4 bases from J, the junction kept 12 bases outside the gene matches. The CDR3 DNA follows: TGCGCCAGCAGTGAGCCGACAGGGACCAAGAGGGCAGATACGCAGTATTTT. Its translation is CASSEPTGTKRADTQYF.

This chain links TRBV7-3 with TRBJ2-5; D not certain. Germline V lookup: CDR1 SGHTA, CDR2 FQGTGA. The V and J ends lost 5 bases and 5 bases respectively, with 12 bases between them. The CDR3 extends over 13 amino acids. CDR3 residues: CASSRSSTETQYF. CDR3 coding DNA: TGTGCCAGCAGCCGTAGTTCCACGGAGACCCAGTACTTC.